These T cell receptor beta chains were read from a single sample in a study of Graves' ophthalmopathy and Graves' hyperthyroidism. TCRdb reprocessed the multiplex PCR reads with MiXCR, giving one entry per CDR3 protein. The table has just over 600,000 distinct CDR3 sequences, approximately 22% seen once. Sequencing input: peripheral blood. Receptors originate from a woman in her late teens or twenties with stable Graves' hyperthyroidism. Some clones in this sample may be carry-over from other donors' samples. CDR3s include the opening cysteine and the closing phenylalanine or tryptophan. The D gene is left open where the match is weak. The size entry is marked missing in some rows and otherwise reads once, few, many or a size class.

abundance,v_gene,d_gene,j_gene,CDR3nt,CDR3aa
many,TRBV11-2,TRBD2,TRBJ2-2,TGTGCCAGCAGCTTCATCAGGGAGGGGACCGGGGAGCTGTTTTTT,CASSFIREGTGELFF
.,TRBV29-1,TRBD1,TRBJ1-2,TGCAGCCATTGGGACAGGGGTCCGGGCTACACCTTC,CSHWDRGPGYTF
few,TRBV9,TRBD1,TRBJ1-1,TGTGCCAGCAGCGGGTCCCGGAGAGGGGGCTGGGGCGCTGAAGCTTTCTTT,CASSGSRRGGWGAEAFF
many,TRBV12-3/TRBV12-4,TRBD1,TRBJ1-2,TGTGCCGGCAGCCGAATGCGAACAGGGGACCATGGCTACACCTTC,CAGSRMRTGDHGYTF
many,TRBV12-3/TRBV12-4,.,TRBJ1-5,TGTGCCAGCAGTCCGGGACGGTATAGCAATCAGCCCCAGCATTTT,CASSPGRYSNQPQHF
many,TRBV2,.,TRBJ2-7,TGTGCCAGTGTAGGGGAGTCGGGAGCCTCCTACGAGCAGTACTTC,CASVGESGASYEQYF
many,TRBV7-3,.,TRBJ2-5,TGTGCCAGCAGCTTAGGGCAGGACGACCAAGAGACCCAGTACTTC,CASSLGQDDQETQYF
many,TRBV18,.,TRBJ2-5,TGTGCCAGCTCACCTGGACAGCCTCAAGAGACCCAGTACTTC,CASSPGQPQETQYF
once,TRBV25-1,.,TRBJ1-2,TGTGCCAGCAGCGCTGGGGGGTCTAATGGCTACACCTTC,CASSAGGSNGYTF
many,TRBV6-1,.,TRBJ2-2,TGTGCCAGCAGGACCACAGGCGGCGGGGAGCTGTTTTTT,CASRTTGGGELFF